A selection of T cell receptor beta chains follows, all from one sample in a study of T cell responses to AZD1222 COVID-19 vaccine. Generated by immunoSEQ multiplex PCR, the TCRdb table keeps only in-frame clones and is missing some. Here the sample spans around 110,000 clones, roughly 92% being singletons. The sample here was peripheral blood, taken 28 days after the second AZD1222 dose. These receptors were obtained from an adult who received the AZD1222 COVID-19 vaccine. The CDR3 runs from the conserved cysteine through the conserved F or W. Fields, in order: V gene, clone size, D gene, J gene, CDR3 DNA, CDR3 protein. D genes are given only for firm matches. The size entry is marked missing in some rows and otherwise reads once, few, many or a size class.

v_gene: TRBV7-2; abundance: NA; d_gene: TRBD2; j_gene: TRBJ2-3; CDR3nt: TGTGCCAGCAGCTTGATAGCGGGAGGAAGAGATACGCAGTATTTT; CDR3aa: CASSLIAGGRDTQYF
v_gene: TRBV27; abundance: NA; d_gene: NA; j_gene: TRBJ1-1; CDR3nt: TGTGCCAGCACCAAGGACCACATGAACACTGAAGCTTTCTTT; CDR3aa: CASTKDHMNTEAFF
v_gene: TRBV5-4; abundance: NA; d_gene: NA; j_gene: TRBJ2-2; CDR3nt: TGTGCCAGCAAGAGTCTCTTTTCCGGGGAGCTGTTTTTT; CDR3aa: CASKSLFSGELFF
v_gene: TRBV5-6; abundance: few; d_gene: NA; j_gene: TRBJ1-1; CDR3nt: TGTGCCAGCAGCTTGGCCAAGGGTTGGGACACTGAAGCTTTCTTT; CDR3aa: CASSLAKGWDTEAFF
v_gene: TRBV19; abundance: NA; d_gene: NA; j_gene: TRBJ1-1; CDR3nt: TGTGCCAGTAGTATAGAAGAGTGGGGCACTGAAGCTTTCTTT; CDR3aa: CASSIEEWGTEAFF
v_gene: TRBV30; abundance: NA; d_gene: NA; j_gene: TRBJ1-3; CDR3nt: TGTGCCTGGACCCCGGGACCTTACTCTGGAAACACCATATATTTT; CDR3aa: CAWTPGPYSGNTIYF
v_gene: TRBV2; abundance: NA; d_gene: TRBD2; j_gene: TRBJ2-1; CDR3nt: TGTGCCAGCAGCGATCGACTAGCGGGAGTACGTGAGCAGTTCTTC; CDR3aa: CASSDRLAGVREQFF
v_gene: TRBV5-8; abundance: NA; d_gene: NA; j_gene: TRBJ1-2; CDR3nt: TGTGCCAGCAGCTACCCGCCGACAGGAAAAGGCTACACCTTC; CDR3aa: CASSYPPTGKGYTF
v_gene: TRBV18; abundance: NA; d_gene: TRBD1; j_gene: TRBJ1-2; CDR3nt: TGTGCCAGCTCACCCGAACCGGGACAGCTCTATGGCTACACCTTC; CDR3aa: CASSPEPGQLYGYTF
v_gene: TRBV18; abundance: NA; d_gene: NA; j_gene: TRBJ1-6; CDR3nt: TGTGCCAGCTCAACTTCGAATTCACCCCTCCACTTT; CDR3aa: CASSTSNSPLHF
v_gene: TRBV18; abundance: NA; d_gene: NA; j_gene: TRBJ1-4; CDR3nt: TGTGCCAGCTCACCACGCGGCCCCGGTGGTGAAAAACTGTTTTTT; CDR3aa: CASSPRGPGGEKLFF
v_gene: TRBV6-1; abundance: NA; d_gene: NA; j_gene: TRBJ2-3; CDR3nt: TGTGCCAGCAGTGAAGCGACTAGCACAGATACGCAGTATTTT; CDR3aa: CASSEATSTDTQYF
v_gene: TRBV5-1; abundance: NA; d_gene: TRBD1; j_gene: TRBJ1-4; CDR3nt: TGCGCCAGCAGCTCACAGGGGGCGGAGGAAAAACTGTTTTTT; CDR3aa: CASSSQGAEEKLFF
v_gene: TRBV29-1; abundance: NA; d_gene: TRBD2; j_gene: TRBJ2-3; CDR3nt: TGCAGCGTTACGGGGACTAGCGGGAGCACAGATACGCAGTATTTT; CDR3aa: CSVTGTSGSTDTQYF
v_gene: TRBV29-1; abundance: NA; d_gene: NA; j_gene: TRBJ2-1; CDR3nt: TGCAGCGTTGAAGATCCCCCGGGACATAAGTACAATGAGCAGTTCTTC; CDR3aa: CSVEDPPGHKYNEQFF
v_gene: TRBV29-1; abundance: NA; d_gene: NA; j_gene: TRBJ2-3; CDR3nt: TGCAGCGTTGTGGTAGATACGCAGTATTTT; CDR3aa: CSVVVDTQYF
v_gene: TRBV28; abundance: NA; d_gene: NA; j_gene: TRBJ1-2; CDR3nt: TGTGCCAGCAGTTTAACCGGGTCCATGGGGGTCCCAAATGGCTACACCTTC; CDR3aa: CASSLTGSMGVPNGYTF
v_gene: TRBV27; abundance: NA; d_gene: TRBD1; j_gene: TRBJ2-7; CDR3nt: TGTGCCAGCAGTCCCCCGACAGGGCGGTCATACTTC; CDR3aa: CASSPPTGRSYF
v_gene: TRBV7-9; abundance: NA; d_gene: NA; j_gene: TRBJ2-2; CDR3nt: TGTGCCAGCAGCCCCCGGGCAGGGGCCAGCACCGGGGAGCTGTTTTTT; CDR3aa: CASSPRAGASTGELFF
v_gene: TRBV7-6; abundance: NA; d_gene: NA; j_gene: TRBJ1-4; CDR3nt: TGTGCCAGCAGCTTAGCACCCAGGGCGGGTAGTGAAAAACTGTTTTTT; CDR3aa: CASSLAPRAGSEKLFF
v_gene: TRBV11-2; abundance: once; d_gene: NA; j_gene: TRBJ1-4; CDR3nt: TGTGCCAGCAGCTTAGTCTTTCGTGGCAGGGAAAGTGAAAAACTGTTTTTT; CDR3aa: CASSLVFRGRESEKLFF
v_gene: TRBV10-2; abundance: NA; d_gene: TRBD1; j_gene: TRBJ1-1; CDR3nt: TGCGCCAGTGGACAGGGTCATTCGGGGAACACTGAAGCTTTCTTT; CDR3aa: CASGQGHSGNTEAFF
v_gene: TRBV7-7; abundance: few; d_gene: TRBD1; j_gene: TRBJ1-4; CDR3nt: TGTGCCAGCAGCCCCGTGCTGGGGACAGGGAGTGAAAAACTGTTTTTT; CDR3aa: CASSPVLGTGSEKLFF
v_gene: TRBV12-3/TRBV12-4; abundance: NA; d_gene: TRBD1; j_gene: TRBJ1-1; CDR3nt: TGTGCCAGCAGTCTACAGGGGGGCACTGAAGCTTTCTTT; CDR3aa: CASSLQGGTEAFF
v_gene: TRBV7-3; abundance: NA; d_gene: NA; j_gene: TRBJ2-2; CDR3nt: TGTGCCAGCAGCTTAAATGGGCGGGGGCCCACCGGGGAGCTGTTTTTT; CDR3aa: CASSLNGRGPTGELFF
v_gene: TRBV27; abundance: NA; d_gene: TRBD2; j_gene: TRBJ2-3; CDR3nt: TGTGCCAGCAGCCTAGCGGGAGTGAACCCAGATACGCAGTATTTT; CDR3aa: CASSLAGVNPDTQYF
v_gene: TRBV19; abundance: NA; d_gene: TRBD1; j_gene: TRBJ1-3; CDR3nt: TGTGCCAGTAGTCTCGGGACAGGTAACTCTGGAAACACCATATATTTT; CDR3aa: CASSLGTGNSGNTIYF